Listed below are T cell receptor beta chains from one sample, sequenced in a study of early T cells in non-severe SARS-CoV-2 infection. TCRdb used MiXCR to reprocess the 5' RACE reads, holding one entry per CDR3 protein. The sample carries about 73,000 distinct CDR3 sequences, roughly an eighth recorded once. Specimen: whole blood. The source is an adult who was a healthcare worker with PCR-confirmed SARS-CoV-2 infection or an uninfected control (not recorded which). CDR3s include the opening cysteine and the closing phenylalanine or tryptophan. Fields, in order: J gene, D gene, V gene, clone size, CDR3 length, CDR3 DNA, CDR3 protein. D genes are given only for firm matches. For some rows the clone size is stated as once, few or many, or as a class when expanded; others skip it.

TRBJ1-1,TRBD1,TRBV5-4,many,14,TGTGCCAGCAGCCTTGGACAGGGTCGGACTGAAGCTTTCTTT,CASSLGQGRTEAFF
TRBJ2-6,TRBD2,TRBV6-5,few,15,TGTGCCAGCAGTTACCGGGGGGACGGGGCCAACGTCCTGACTTTC,CASSYRGDGANVLTF
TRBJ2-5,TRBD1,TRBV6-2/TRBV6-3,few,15,TGTGCCAGCAGTCTCACCGGGACAGGGGTAGAGACCCAGTACTTC,CASSLTGTGVETQYF
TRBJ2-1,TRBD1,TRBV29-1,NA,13,TGCAGCGTTGTTTCACAGGGGGGAAATGAGCAGTTCTTC,CSVVSQGGNEQFF
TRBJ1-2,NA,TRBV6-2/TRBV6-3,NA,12,TGTGCCAGTACTCAGGGGATTGATGGCTACACCTTC,CASTQGIDGYTF
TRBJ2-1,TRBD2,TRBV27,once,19,TGTGCCAGCAGCCCCCGGCTAGCGGGGGCCTCAAGCTCCTACAATGAGCAGTTCTTC,CASSPRLAGASSSYNEQFF
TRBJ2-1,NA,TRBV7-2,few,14,TGTGCCAGCAGCTTAGGGGCGTACTACAATGAGCAGTTCTTC,CASSLGAYYNEQFF
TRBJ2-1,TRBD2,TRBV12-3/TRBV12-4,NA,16,TGTGCCAGCACCACCCGCTCGACGGGGGGGCACAATGAGCAGTTCTTC,CASTTRSTGGHNEQFF
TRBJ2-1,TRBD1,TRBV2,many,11,TGTGCCAGCAGTAGGGACAGAAGTCAGTTCTTC,CASSRDRSQFF
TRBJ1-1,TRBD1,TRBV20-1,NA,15,TGCAGTGCTAGAGCCGCGACAGGGGGTGACACTGAAGCTTTCTTT,CSARAATGGDTEAFF
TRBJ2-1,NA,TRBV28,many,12,TGTGCCAGCAGTTTAGAAACAAATGAGCAGTTCTTC,CASSLETNEQFF
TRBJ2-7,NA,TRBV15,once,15,TGTGCCACCAGCATAGGGGGGTTAGGAGTCTACGAGCAGTACTTC,CATSIGGLGVYEQYF
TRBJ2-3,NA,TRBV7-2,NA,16,TGTGCCAGCAGCTTTAGGCCAGCTACTAGCACAGATACGCAGTATTTT,CASSFRPATSTDTQYF
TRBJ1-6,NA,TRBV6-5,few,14,TGTGCCAGCAGGACAACAGGCAATAATTCACCCCTCCACTTT,CASRTTGNNSPLHF
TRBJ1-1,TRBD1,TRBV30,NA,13,TGTGCCTGGAGTAGGGGGCAGAGAAGGGAAGCTTTCTTT,CAWSRGQRREAFF
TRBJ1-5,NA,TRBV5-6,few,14,TGTGCCAGCAGCTATATCGGGACGCATCAGCCCCAGCATTTT,CASSYIGTHQPQHF
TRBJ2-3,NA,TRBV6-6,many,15,TGTGCCAGCAGTTCACCAGCGAAGAGCACAGATACGCAGTATTTT,CASSSPAKSTDTQYF
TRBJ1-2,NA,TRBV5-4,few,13,TGTGCCAGCAGCTTCGACAAGACCTATGGCTACACCTTC,CASSFDKTYGYTF
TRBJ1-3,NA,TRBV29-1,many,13,TGCAGCGCCGCTAGAGACAGGGGAAACACCATATATTTT,CSAARDRGNTIYF
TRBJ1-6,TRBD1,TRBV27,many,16,TGTGCCACCAAGTCTCTCGGGACAGGTTATAATTCACCCCTCCACTTT,CATKSLGTGYNSPLHF
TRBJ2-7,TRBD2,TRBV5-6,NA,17,TGTGCCAGCAGCTTGTTCCGGACACTAGCGGGGGCCCACGAGCAGTACTTC,CASSLFRTLAGAHEQYF
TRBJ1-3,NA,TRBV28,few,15,TGTGCCAGCAGTTCCCTCGGACCCACTGGAAACACCATATATTTT,CASSSLGPTGNTIYF
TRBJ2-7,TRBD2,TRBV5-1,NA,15,TGCGCCAGCAGCTCCACTAGCGGGGGGGTCTACGAGCAGTACTTC,CASSSTSGGVYEQYF
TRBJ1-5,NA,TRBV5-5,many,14,TGTGCCAGCAGCCGGGACGGAATCAATCAGCCCCAGCATTTT,CASSRDGINQPQHF
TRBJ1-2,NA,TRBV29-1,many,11,TGCAGCGTTGAAGGGGGGTATGGCTACACCTTC,CSVEGGYGYTF
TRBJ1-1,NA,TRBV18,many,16,TGTGCCAGCTCCCCTATTAACAGTGTGGGGAACACTGAAGCTTTCTTT,CASSPINSVGNTEAFF
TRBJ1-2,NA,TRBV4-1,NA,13,TGCGCCAGCAGTCTATCGCCACCGTATGGCTACACCTTC,CASSLSPPYGYTF
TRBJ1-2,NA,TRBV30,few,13,TGTGCCTGGACTGTAGGACCCGCTTATGGCTACACCTTC,CAWTVGPAYGYTF
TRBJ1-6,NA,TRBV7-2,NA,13,TGTGCCAGCTCCTCAGGGTCAGGCTCACCCCTCCACTTT,CASSSGSGSPLHF
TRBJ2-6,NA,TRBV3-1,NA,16,TGTGCCAGCAGCCAATTGATGAGAGTTGGGGCCAACGTCCTGACTTTC,CASSQLMRVGANVLTF
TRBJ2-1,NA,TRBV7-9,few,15,TGTGCCAGCAGCTTAGACGGGAGCTCCTACAATGAGCAGTTCTTC,CASSLDGSSYNEQFF
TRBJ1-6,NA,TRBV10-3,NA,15,TGTGCCATCAGGGCCCGGGACGGGCCGAATTCACCCCTCCACTTT,CAIRARDGPNSPLHF
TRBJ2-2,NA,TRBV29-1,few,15,TGCAGCGTTGAAGATCGGGAGCGCGGAGCCGGGGAGCTGTTTTTT,CSVEDRERGAGELFF
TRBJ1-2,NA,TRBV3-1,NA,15,TGTGCCAGCAGCCAAAATCCGGGACCACTACTGGGCTACACCTTC,CASSQNPGPLLGYTF
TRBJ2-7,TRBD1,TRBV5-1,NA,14,TGCGCCAGCAGCTTACAGGGGGCCAGCTACGAGCAGTACTTC,CASSLQGASYEQYF
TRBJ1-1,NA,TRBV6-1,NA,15,TGTGCCAGCAGCCGAAGCTCAGGGCGTCACACTGAAGCTTTCTTT,CASSRSSGRHTEAFF
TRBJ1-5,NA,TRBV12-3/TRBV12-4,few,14,TGTGCCAGCAGTTTGGGCAGGGTCGGCCAGCCCCAGCATTTT,CASSLGRVGQPQHF
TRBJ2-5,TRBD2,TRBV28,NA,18,TGTGCCAGCAGTTTATCCCTGATTAGCGGGGATAGTCAAGAGACCCAGTACTTC,CASSLSLISGDSQETQYF
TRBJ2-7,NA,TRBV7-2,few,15,TGTGCCAGCAGCTTCCTAGCGATGGTAAACTACGAGCAGTACTTC,CASSFLAMVNYEQYF
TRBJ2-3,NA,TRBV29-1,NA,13,TGCAGCGTTGACGGGGTTCCCACAGATACGCAGTATTTT,CSVDGVPTDTQYF